What follows is one T cell receptor beta chain and its context. What it binds is unknown. The ends were cut back, 9 bases at V and 4 bases at J, with 12 bases in the middle. The CDR3 is 12 residues long. CDR1 SGHDN and CDR2 FVKESK come from the germline V gene. In the PCR, 60 Vbeta and 13 Jbeta primers were used. The assay was immunoSEQ multiplex PCR, and TCRdb's table has in-frame clones only and misses some. The sample consists of 110,000 or so clones, about three quarters of them appearing once. The entry originates in a study of cytomegalovirus exposure and HLA in healthy donors. Study-level points and caveats: Confirmation in vitro established that a few CMV-associated chains were specific for CMV antigens. A prior analysis recorded that most TCR beta V segments were productive about 87% or about 30% of the time. The authors later found TCR association rates varying by HLA locus, with DRB1 most and HLA-C fewest. Apart from CMV serostatus, no immune exposure information was available.

The chain links TRBV14 to TRBJ2-5; perhaps TRBD1 as D (6 bases). The material sequenced was PBMCs. The source of this sequence is a female donor in good health and CMV-seronegative. The CDR3 coding sequence is TGTGCCAGTTCCAGGGGTCGAGAGACCCAGTACTTC. Residues: CASSRGRETQYF.